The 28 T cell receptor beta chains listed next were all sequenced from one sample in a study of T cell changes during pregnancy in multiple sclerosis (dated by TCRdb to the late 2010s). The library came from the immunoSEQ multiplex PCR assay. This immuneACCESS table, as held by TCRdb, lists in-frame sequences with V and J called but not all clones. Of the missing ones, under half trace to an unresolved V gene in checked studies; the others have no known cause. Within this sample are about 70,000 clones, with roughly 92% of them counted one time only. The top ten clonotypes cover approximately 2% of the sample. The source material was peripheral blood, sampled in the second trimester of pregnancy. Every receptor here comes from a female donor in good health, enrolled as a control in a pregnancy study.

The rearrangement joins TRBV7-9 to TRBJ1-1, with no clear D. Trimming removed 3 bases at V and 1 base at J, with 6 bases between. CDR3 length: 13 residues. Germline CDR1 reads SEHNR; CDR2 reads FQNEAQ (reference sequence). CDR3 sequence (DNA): TGTGCCAGCAGCTTTGGCTCGAACACTGAAGCTTTCTTT. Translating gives CASSFGSNTEAFF.

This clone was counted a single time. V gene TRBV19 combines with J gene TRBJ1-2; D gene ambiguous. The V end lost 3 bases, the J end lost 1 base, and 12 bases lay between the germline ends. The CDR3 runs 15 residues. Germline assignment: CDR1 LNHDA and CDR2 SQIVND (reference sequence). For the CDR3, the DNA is TGTGCCAGTAGTATCGTCGCGCTCAATAACTATGGCTACACCTTC. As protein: CASSIVALNNYGYTF.

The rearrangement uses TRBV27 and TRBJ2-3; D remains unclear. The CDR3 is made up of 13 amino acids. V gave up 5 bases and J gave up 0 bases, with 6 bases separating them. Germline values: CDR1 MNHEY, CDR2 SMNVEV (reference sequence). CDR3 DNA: TGTGCCAGCAGTCTGAGTAGCACAGATACGCAGTATTTT. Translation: CASSLSSTDTQYF.

CDR3 nucleotides: TGTGCCTGGAGGAGCTCCTATAATTCACCCCTCCACTTT. It encodes CAWRSSYNSPLHF. The chain is built from TRBV30 and TRBJ1-6, with D hard to call. Germline V gives CDR1 GTSNPN, CDR2 SVGIG (reference sequence). This CDR3 region has 13 residues. Trimming stripped 3 bases from V and 0 bases from J, with 3 bases between. The variable domain in full, with the rest retrieved from reference TRBV30 and TRBJ1-6, is SQTIHQWPATLVQPVGSPLSLECTVEGTSNPNLYWYRQAAGRGLQLLFYSVGIGQISSEVPQNLSASRPQDRQFILSSKKLLLSDSGFYLCAWRSSYNSPLHFGNGTRLTVT.

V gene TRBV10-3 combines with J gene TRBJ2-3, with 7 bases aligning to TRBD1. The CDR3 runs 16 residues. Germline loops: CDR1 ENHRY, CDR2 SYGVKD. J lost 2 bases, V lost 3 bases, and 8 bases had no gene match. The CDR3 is CAISDNDRAHTDTQYF. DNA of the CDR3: TGTGCCATCAGTGACAATGACAGGGCCCACACAGATACGCAGTATTTT.

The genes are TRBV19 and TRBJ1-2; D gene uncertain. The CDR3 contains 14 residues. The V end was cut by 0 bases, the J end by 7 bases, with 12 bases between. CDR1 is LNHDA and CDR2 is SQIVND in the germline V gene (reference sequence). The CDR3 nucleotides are TGTGCCAGTAGTATAGATCAGACTTTCGGTGGCTACACCTTC. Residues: CASSIDQTFGGYTF.

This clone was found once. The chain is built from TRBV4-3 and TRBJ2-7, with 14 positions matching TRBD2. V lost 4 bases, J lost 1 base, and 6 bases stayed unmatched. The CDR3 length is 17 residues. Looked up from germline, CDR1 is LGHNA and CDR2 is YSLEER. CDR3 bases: TGCGCCAGCAGCCCGGGACTAGCGGGGGTGAAGTCCTACGAGCAGTACTTC. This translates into CASSPGLAGVKSYEQYF.

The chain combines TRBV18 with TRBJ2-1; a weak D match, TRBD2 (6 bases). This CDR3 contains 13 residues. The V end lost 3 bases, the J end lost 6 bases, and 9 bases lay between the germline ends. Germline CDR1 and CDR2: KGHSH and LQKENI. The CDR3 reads CASSPGGRNEQFF. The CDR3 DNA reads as TGTGCCAGCTCACCGGGAGGACGCAATGAGCAGTTCTTC. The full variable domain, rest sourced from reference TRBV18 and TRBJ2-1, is NAGVMQNPRHLVRRRGQEARLRCSPMKGHSHVYWYRQLPEEGLKFMVYLQKENIIDESGMPKERFSAEFPKEGPSILRIQQVVRGDSAAYFCASSPGGRNEQFFGPGTRLTVL.

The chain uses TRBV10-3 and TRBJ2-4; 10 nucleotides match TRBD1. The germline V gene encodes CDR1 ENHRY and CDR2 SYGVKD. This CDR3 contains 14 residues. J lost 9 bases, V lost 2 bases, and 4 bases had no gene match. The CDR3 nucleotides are TGTGCCATCAGTGAGGGACAGGGGGTGGGCATTCAGTACTTC. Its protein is CAISEGQGVGIQYF.

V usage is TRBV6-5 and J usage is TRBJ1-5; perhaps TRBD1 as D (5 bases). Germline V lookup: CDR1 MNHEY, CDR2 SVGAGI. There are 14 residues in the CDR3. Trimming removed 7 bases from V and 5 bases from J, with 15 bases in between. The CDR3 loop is CASTPAGRDQPQHF. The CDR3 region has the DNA TGTGCCAGCACCCCAGCAGGGAGGGATCAGCCCCAGCATTTT.

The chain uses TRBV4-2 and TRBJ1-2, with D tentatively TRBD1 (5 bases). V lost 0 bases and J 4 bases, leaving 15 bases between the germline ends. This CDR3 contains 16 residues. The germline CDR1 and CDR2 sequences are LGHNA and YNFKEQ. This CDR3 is CASSQEGRGSGYGYTF. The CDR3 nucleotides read TGTGCCAGCAGCCAAGAAGGCCGGGGGTCGGGCTATGGCTACACCTTC.

CDR3 in DNA: TGTGCCTGGACCATACCTCACAGGGTCGGCGACAATGAGCAGTTCTTC. Its translation is CAWTIPHRVGDNEQFF. The V call is TRBV30, the J call TRBJ2-1, with D possibly TRBD1 on 6 matching bases. V lost 4 bases and J lost 5, with 21 bases in between. CDR1 and CDR2 (germline): GTSNPN, SVGIG (reference sequence). The CDR3 extends over 16 amino acids.

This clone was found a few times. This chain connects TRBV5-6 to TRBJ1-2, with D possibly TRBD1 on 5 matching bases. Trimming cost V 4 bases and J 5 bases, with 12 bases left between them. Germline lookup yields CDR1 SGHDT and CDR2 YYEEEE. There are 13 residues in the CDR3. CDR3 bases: TGTGCCAGCAGCCCTTGGGAGGGGTATGGCTACACCTTC. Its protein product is CASSPWEGYGYTF. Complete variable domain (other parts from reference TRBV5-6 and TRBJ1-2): DAGVTQSPTHLIKTRGQQVTLRCSPKSGHDTVSWYQQALGQGPQFIFQYYEEEERQRGNFPDRFSGHQFPNYSSELNVNALLLGDSALYLCASSPWEGYGYTFGSGTRLTVV.

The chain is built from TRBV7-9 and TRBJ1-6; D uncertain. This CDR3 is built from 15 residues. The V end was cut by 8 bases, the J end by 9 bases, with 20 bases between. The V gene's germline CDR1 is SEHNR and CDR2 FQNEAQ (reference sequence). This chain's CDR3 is CASSPVATRSSPLHF. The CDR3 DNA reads TGTGCCAGCTCCCCGGTAGCCACGCGGAGTTCACCCCTCCACTTT.

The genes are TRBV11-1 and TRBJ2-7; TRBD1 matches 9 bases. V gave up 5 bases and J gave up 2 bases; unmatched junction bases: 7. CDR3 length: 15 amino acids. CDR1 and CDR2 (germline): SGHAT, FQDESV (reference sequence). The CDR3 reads CASSLGQGLPYEQYF. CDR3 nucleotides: TGTGCCAGCAGCCTCGGACAGGGGCTCCCCTACGAGCAGTACTTC.

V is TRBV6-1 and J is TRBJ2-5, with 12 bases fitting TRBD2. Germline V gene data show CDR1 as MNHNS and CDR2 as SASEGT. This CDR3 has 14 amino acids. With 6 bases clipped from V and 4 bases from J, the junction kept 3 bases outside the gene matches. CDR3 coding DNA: TGTGCCAGCAGGCTAGCGGGGGGGCGAGAGACCCAGTACTTC. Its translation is CASRLAGGRETQYF.

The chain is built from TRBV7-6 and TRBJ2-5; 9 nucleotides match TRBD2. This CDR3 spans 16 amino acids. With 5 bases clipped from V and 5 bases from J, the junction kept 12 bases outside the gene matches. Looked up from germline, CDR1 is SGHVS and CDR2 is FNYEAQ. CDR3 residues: CASSPYSGGPGETQYF. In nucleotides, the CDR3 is TGTGCCAGCAGCCCGTATAGCGGGGGCCCCGGGGAGACCCAGTACTTC.

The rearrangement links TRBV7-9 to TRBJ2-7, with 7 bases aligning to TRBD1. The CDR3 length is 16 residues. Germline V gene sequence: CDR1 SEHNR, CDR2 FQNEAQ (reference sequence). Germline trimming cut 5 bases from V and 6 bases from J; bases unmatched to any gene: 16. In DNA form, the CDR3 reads TGTGCCAGCAGCCCCCCTACTATGACAGGGTGGGGCGAGCAGTACTTC. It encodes CASSPPTMTGWGEQYF.

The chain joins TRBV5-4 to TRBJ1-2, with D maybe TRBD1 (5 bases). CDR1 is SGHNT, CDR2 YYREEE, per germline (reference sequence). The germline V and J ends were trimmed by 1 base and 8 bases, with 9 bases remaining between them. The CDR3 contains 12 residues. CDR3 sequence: CASSLWSGGYTF. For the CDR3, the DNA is TGTGCCAGCAGCTTGTGGTCAGGGGGCTACACCTTC. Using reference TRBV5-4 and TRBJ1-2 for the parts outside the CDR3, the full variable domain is ETGVTQSPTHLIKTRGQQVTLRCSSQSGHNTVSWYQQALGQGPQFIFQYYREEENGRGNFPPRFSGLQFPNYSSELNVNALELDDSALYLCASSLWSGGYTFGSGTRLTVV.

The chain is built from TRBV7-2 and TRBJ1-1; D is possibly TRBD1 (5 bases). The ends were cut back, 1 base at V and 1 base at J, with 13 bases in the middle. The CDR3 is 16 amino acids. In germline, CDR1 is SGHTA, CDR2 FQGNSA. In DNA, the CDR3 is TGTGCCAGCAGCTTAGGACAGCTGTCTCGGAACACTGAAGCTTTCTTT. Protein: CASSLGQLSRNTEAFF.

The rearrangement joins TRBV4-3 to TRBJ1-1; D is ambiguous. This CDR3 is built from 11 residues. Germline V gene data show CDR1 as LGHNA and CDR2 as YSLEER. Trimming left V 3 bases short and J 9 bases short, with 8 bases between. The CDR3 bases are TGCGCCAGCAGCCAGAGTTCGAAAGCTTTCTTT. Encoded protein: CASSQSSKAFF.

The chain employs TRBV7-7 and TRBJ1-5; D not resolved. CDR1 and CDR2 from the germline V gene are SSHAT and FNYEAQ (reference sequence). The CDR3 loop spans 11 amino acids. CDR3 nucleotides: TGTGCTACAAATAACAATCAGCCCCAGCATTTT. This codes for CATNNNQPQHF.

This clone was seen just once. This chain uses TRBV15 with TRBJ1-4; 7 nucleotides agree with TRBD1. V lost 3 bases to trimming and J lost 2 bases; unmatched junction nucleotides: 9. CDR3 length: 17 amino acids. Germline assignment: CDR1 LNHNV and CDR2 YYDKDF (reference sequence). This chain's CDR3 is CATSSVRQGGTNEKLFF. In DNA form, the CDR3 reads TGTGCCACCAGCAGTGTTAGACAGGGTGGGACTAATGAAAAACTGTTTTTT.

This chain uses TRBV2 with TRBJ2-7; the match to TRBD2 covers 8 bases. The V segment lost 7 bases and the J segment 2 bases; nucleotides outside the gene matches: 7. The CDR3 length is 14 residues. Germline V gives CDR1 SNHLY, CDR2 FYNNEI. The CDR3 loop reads CASNGGVVTYEQYF. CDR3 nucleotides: TGTGCCAGCAACGGGGGGGTCGTTACCTACGAGCAGTACTTC.

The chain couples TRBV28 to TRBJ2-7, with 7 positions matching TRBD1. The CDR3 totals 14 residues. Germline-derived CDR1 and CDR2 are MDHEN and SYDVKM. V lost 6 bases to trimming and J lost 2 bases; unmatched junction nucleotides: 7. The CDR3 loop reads CASSSQGVPYEQYF. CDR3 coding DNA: TGTGCCAGCAGCTCTCAGGGGGTGCCCTACGAGCAGTACTTC.

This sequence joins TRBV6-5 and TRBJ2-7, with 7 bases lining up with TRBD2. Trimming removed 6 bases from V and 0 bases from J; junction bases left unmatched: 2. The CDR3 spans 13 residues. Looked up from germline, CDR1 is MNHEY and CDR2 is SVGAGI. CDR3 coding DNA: TGTGCCAGCAGGACGGGGGGCTCCTACGAGCAGTACTTC. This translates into CASRTGGSYEQYF.

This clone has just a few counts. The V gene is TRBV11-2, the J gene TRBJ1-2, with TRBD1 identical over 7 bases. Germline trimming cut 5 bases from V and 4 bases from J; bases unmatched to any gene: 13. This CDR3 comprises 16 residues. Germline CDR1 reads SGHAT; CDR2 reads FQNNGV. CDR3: CASSPRQGGGVYGYTF. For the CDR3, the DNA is TGTGCCAGCAGCCCCCGACAGGGCGGAGGGGTCTATGGCTACACCTTC.

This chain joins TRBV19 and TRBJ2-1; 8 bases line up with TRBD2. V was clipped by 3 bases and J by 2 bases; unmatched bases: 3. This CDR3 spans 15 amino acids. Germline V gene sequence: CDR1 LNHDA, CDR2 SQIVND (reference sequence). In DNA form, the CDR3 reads TGTGCCAGTAGTATGGTCGGGGGGGCCTACAATGAGCAGTTCTTC. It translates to CASSMVGGAYNEQFF. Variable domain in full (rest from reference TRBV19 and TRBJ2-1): DGGITQSPKYLFRKEGQNVTLSCEQNLNHDAMYWYRQDPGQGLRLIYYSQIVNDFQKGDIAEGYSVSREKKESFPLTVTSAQKNPTAFYLCASSMVGGAYNEQFFGPGTRLTVL.